One and the same sample provided the 29 T cell receptor beta chains below, sequenced in a study of cytomegalovirus exposure and HLA in healthy donors (TCRdb year 2017). The library was prepared using the immunoSEQ multiplex PCR assay. The multiplex PCR relied on a mix of 60 forward primers for TCR Vbeta segments and 13 reverse primers for TCR Jbeta segments. TCRdb mirrors the immuneACCESS table, restricted to in-frame sequences. Some clones are absent from its copies; in checked studies, under half trace to an unresolved V gene, and the reason for the others is unknown. Recorded for this sample are around 130,000 clones; about 74% of them occurred a single time. Of the sample, 6% to 8.5% is held by the ten largest clones. Sequencing was carried out using PBMCs. These receptors were obtained from a middle-aged man in good health and CMV-seropositive.

This chain links TRBV2 with TRBJ2-7, with TRBD1 matching 10 bases. CDR3 size: 14 residues. V lost 8 bases and J lost 1; bases outside the gene matches: 5. CDR1 is SNHLY, CDR2 FYNNEI, per germline. The CDR3 loop is CASWRGQGSYEQYF. CDR3 sequence (DNA): TGTGCCAGCTGGAGGGGACAGGGGTCCTACGAGCAGTACTTC.

This clone was seen a single time. The rearrangement joins TRBV2 to TRBJ2-7; tentatively, D is TRBD1 (5 bases). Trimming cost V 10 bases and J 0 bases, with 16 bases left between them. Germline CDR1 is SNHLY and CDR2 is FYNNEI. The length of the CDR3 is 14 residues. The CDR3 nucleotides read TGTGCCAATGGTCGCGACAGTAGCTCCTACGAGCAGTACTTC. Translated, it gives CANGRDSSSYEQYF.

V usage is TRBV27 and J usage is TRBJ1-1, with D possibly being TRBD1 (5 bases). This CDR3 comprises 19 residues. Germline V gene lookup returns CDR1 MNHEY and CDR2 SMNVEV (reference sequence). V lost 8 bases and J 3 bases, leaving 31 bases between the germline ends. The CDR3 DNA reads as TGTGCCAGCTTCTCAGGCGCCTCGTTCTCATTCGGGGGATACACTGAAGCTTTCTTT. Amino acids: CASFSGASFSFGGYTEAFF.

The chain couples TRBV5-1 to TRBJ2-3, with a tentative D call TRBD2 (6 bases). The germline gives CDR1 SGHRS, CDR2 YFSETQ. The CDR3 is 14 residues long. The V end was cut by 3 bases, the J end by 2 bases, with 10 bases between. This CDR3 reads CASSSGDATDTQYF. The CDR3 DNA sequence: TGCGCCAGCAGCTCGGGGGACGCCACAGATACGCAGTATTTT.

V is TRBV5-1 and J is TRBJ1-6, with 8 bases matching TRBD1. Trimming removed 1 base from V and 7 bases from J; junction bases left unmatched: 4. The CDR3 runs 15 residues. CDR1 and CDR2 from the germline V gene are SGHRS and YFSETQ. DNA of the CDR3: TGCGCCAGCAGCTTGATGGGACAGGCAAATTCACCCCTCCACTTT. Its translation: CASSLMGQANSPLHF.

The V and J genes are TRBV30 and TRBJ2-1, with 14 bases matching TRBD2. Per germline, CDR1 GTSNPN and CDR2 SVGIG (reference sequence). There are 16 residues in the CDR3. The trim removed 5 bases at V and 4 bases at J, leaving 7 bases unmatched. The CDR3 region has the DNA TGTGCCTGGGTCGGGACTAGCGGGGGCGCATACAATGAGCAGTTCTTC. Translated, it gives CAWVGTSGGAYNEQFF.

The chain couples TRBV11-2 to TRBJ2-7, with D possibly being TRBD1 (5 bases). This CDR3 contains 17 residues. The V gene lost 2 bases and the J gene lost 0 bases, with 17 bases spanning the gap. The germline gives CDR1 SGHAT, CDR2 FQNNGV. The CDR3 region is CASSLLEGDFHSYEQYF. CDR3 DNA: TGTGCCAGCAGCTTACTCGAAGGGGATTTCCACTCCTACGAGCAGTACTTC.

The V call is TRBV13, the J call TRBJ2-7; the match to TRBD2 covers 7 bases. The CDR3 spans 15 residues. V was clipped by 4 bases and J by 7 bases; unmatched bases: 13. From germline, CDR1 is PRHDT and CDR2 FYEKMQ (reference sequence). CDR3 sequence: CASSSPREEVGEQYF. CDR3 nucleotide sequence: TGTGCCAGCAGCTCCCCACGGGAGGAGGTGGGTGAGCAGTACTTC.

The sample holds one count of this clone. The chain couples TRBV30 to TRBJ1-2, with TRBD1 matching 8 bases. V dropped 2 bases and J dropped 5; count of bases not matched to a gene: 4. This CDR3 is built from 13 residues. The germline V gene encodes CDR1 GTSNPN and CDR2 SVGIG (reference sequence). The CDR3 here is CAWSYRGLYGYTF. For the CDR3, the DNA is TGTGCCTGGAGTTACAGGGGGTTGTATGGCTACACCTTC. Looking up the rest from reference TRBV30 and TRBJ1-2 gives the full variable domain: SQTIHQWPATLVQPVGSPLSLECTVEGTSNPNLYWYRQAAGRGLQLLFYSVGIGQISSEVPQNLSASRPQDRQFILSSKKLLLSDSGFYLCAWSYRGLYGYTFGSGTRLTVV.

This clone was counted between two and nine times. The V gene is TRBV11-2, the J gene TRBJ1-1, with D maybe TRBD1 (5 bases). The V gene lost 1 base and the J gene lost 8 bases, with 14 bases spanning the gap. The V gene's germline CDR1 is SGHAT and CDR2 FQNNGV. The CDR3 is 14 amino acids. The CDR3 DNA reads TGTGCCAGCAGCTTAGGGACACTTGCTTCCGAAGCTTTCTTT. Translating gives CASSLGTLASEAFF.

Notes on this clone: The same CDR3 can be traced to other DNA sequences in this sample. J is TRBJ1-5 and V is TRBV28, with 8 bases identical to TRBD1. V lost 7 bases, J lost 6 bases, and 8 bases stayed unmatched. The V gene's germline CDR1 is MDHEN and CDR2 SYDVKM. The CDR3 length is 14 residues. The CDR3 protein is CASNPGQGGQPQHF. The CDR3 coding sequence is TGTGCCAGCAACCCCGGACAGGGCGGTCAGCCCCAGCATTTT.

V usage is TRBV9 and J usage is TRBJ1-1; 10 bases match TRBD1. The junction had 1 base not matched to a gene; V was cut back by 3 bases and J by 2 bases. Germline CDR1 SGDLS, CDR2 YYNGEE. The CDR3 has 14 residues. CDR3 loop: CASSGQGANTEAFF. Here the CDR3 DNA reads TGTGCCAGCAGCGGACAGGGGGCAAACACTGAAGCTTTCTTT. The variable domain in full, with the rest retrieved from reference TRBV9 and TRBJ1-1, is DSGVTQTPKHLITATGQRVTLRCSPRSGDLSVYWYQQSLDQGLQFLIQYYNGEERAKGNILERFSAQQFPDLHSELNLSSLELGDSALYFCASSGQGANTEAFFGQGTRLTVV.

Details on this clone: Distinct nucleotide sequences in the sample also encode this CDR3. The V and J genes are TRBV11-2 and TRBJ2-3, with 7 bases identical to TRBD1. J was trimmed by 9 bases and V by 5 bases; bases with no gene match: 8. Germline values: CDR1 SGHAT, CDR2 FQNNGV. CDR3 length: 13 amino acids. The CDR3 spells CASSLDQGDTQYF. The CDR3 nucleotides are TGTGCCAGCAGCCTCGACCAGGGGGACACGCAGTATTTT.

J is TRBJ2-2 and V is TRBV5-1, with TRBD1 matching over 9 bases. The CDR3 has 14 residues. Germline V gene lookup returns CDR1 SGHRS and CDR2 YFSETQ. The J segment lost 5 bases and the V segment lost 4 bases, leaving 3 bases of the junction unmatched. The CDR3 DNA reads as TGCGCCAGCAGCCGACAGGGGGAGACCGGGGAGCTGTTTTTT. Translating it yields CASSRQGETGELFF.

This rearrangement joins TRBV27 to TRBJ2-1; D remains unclear. The CDR3 extends over 18 amino acids. V lost 2 bases, J lost 5 bases, and 22 bases lay in between. Per the germline V gene, CDR1 is MNHEY and CDR2 is SMNVEV (reference sequence). The chain's CDR3 is CASSLGSSSSSGDNEQFF. DNA for the CDR3: TGTGCCAGCAGTTTAGGTAGTTCGTCGAGCAGTGGAGACAATGAGCAGTTCTTC.

The genes are TRBV28 and TRBJ1-5; 7 nucleotides line up with TRBD1. The junction had 10 bases not matched to a gene; V was cut back by 6 bases and J by 5 bases. The CDR3 extends over 15 amino acids. CDR1 is MDHEN and CDR2 is SYDVKM in the germline V gene. CDR3 DNA sequence: TGTGCCAGCAGCCCCTACAGGGGATCGCATCAGCCCCAGCATTTT. Residues: CASSPYRGSHQPQHF.

V and J are TRBV6-1 and TRBJ2-3, with 7 bases matching TRBD1. Germline values: CDR1 MNHNS, CDR2 SASEGT. The CDR3 runs 15 residues. The trim removed 7 bases at V and 0 bases at J, leaving 7 bases unmatched. The CDR3 DNA is TGTGCCAGCACCTCCGGGACAGTGAGCACAGATACGCAGTATTTT. It is translated as CASTSGTVSTDTQYF.

The V and J genes are TRBV14 and TRBJ1-1; 8 bases are shared with TRBD1. This CDR3 comprises 16 residues. Trimming cost V 4 bases and J 1 base; bases outside gene matches: 8. Germline lookup yields CDR1 SGHDN and CDR2 FVKESK. CDR3 nucleotides: TGTGCCAGCAGCCCCCTAGACAGGGGCCCGAACACTGAAGCTTTCTTT. Its translation: CASSPLDRGPNTEAFF.

The chain uses TRBV7-2 and TRBJ2-7; the D gene is possibly TRBD2 (6 bases). Trimming left V 5 bases short and J 5 bases short, with 13 bases between. From germline, CDR1 is SGHTA and CDR2 FQGNSA. The CDR3 is 13 residues long. The chain's CDR3 is CASSLAWGDEQYF. The CDR3 DNA sequence: TGTGCCAGCAGCCTCGCGTGGGGGGACGAGCAGTACTTC.

This chain links TRBV5-1 with TRBJ2-7; 8 bases align to TRBD2. This CDR3 has 14 residues. V gave up 4 bases and J gave up 2 bases; unmatched junction bases: 5. Germline V gene sequence: CDR1 SGHRS, CDR2 YFSETQ. This CDR3 is CASSTLAAAYEQYF. In nucleotides, the CDR3 is TGCGCCAGCAGCACACTAGCGGCGGCCTACGAGCAGTACTTC. Full variable domain (missing parts from reference TRBV5-1 and TRBJ2-7): KAGVTQTPRYLIKTRGQQVTLSCSPISGHRSVSWYQQTPGQGLQFLFEYFSETQRNKGNFPGRFSGRQFSNSRSEMNVSTLELGDSALYLCASSTLAAAYEQYFGPGTRLTVT.

The CDR3 DNA sequence: TGTGCCAGTAGTACGGGACAGGGGGTCGATGGCTACACCTTC. Protein: CASSTGQGVDGYTF. The rearrangement uses TRBV19 and TRBJ1-2, with 11 bases lining up with TRBD1. The germline CDR1 and CDR2 sequences are LNHDA and SQIVND (reference sequence). This CDR3 is 14 amino acids long. Germline trimming cut 4 bases from V and 6 bases from J; bases unmatched to any gene: 4.

The V and J genes are TRBV14 and TRBJ1-3; possible D gene TRBD1, 6 bases. Germline loops: CDR1 SGHDN, CDR2 FVKESK. Trimming took 1 base from V and 0 from J, leaving 13 bases between them. The CDR3 covers 17 residues. The chain's CDR3 is CASSQAGHRISGNTIYF. The CDR3 region has the DNA TGTGCCAGCAGCCAAGCGGGACACCGGATCTCTGGAAACACCATATATTTT.

This chain connects TRBV7-9 to TRBJ2-7; D is possibly TRBD1 (6 bases). Germline CDR1 is SEHNR and CDR2 is FQNEAQ (reference sequence). This CDR3 region has 12 residues. V was clipped by 2 bases and J by 5 bases, with 7 bases between them. This CDR3 is CASSLHRDEQYF. CDR3 bases: TGTGCCAGCAGCTTACACAGGGACGAGCAGTACTTC.

The chain recombines TRBV28 with TRBJ2-7, with D maybe TRBD2 (5 bases). V lost 8 bases and J 4 bases, leaving 18 bases between the germline ends. Germline V CDR1 and CDR2: MDHEN, SYDVKM. This CDR3 has 14 residues. The CDR3 DNA follows: TGTGCCAGCCACAAACGGAGGAATCGGTACGAGCAGTACTTC. Protein sequence: CASHKRRNRYEQYF.

This clone was recorded only once. The V gene is TRBV6-1, the J gene TRBJ2-3, with 9 bases identical to TRBD2. The trim removed 4 bases at V and 4 bases at J, leaving 9 bases unmatched. This CDR3 has 16 amino acids. Germline V gene lookup returns CDR1 MNHNS and CDR2 SASEGT. CDR3 sequence (DNA): TGTGCCAGCAGTGTAGGGCTAGCGGGAAGTTCAGATACGCAGTATTTT. Protein product: CASSVGLAGSSDTQYF.

The table lists this clone with a count of one. V usage is TRBV28 and J usage is TRBJ2-2; D is possibly TRBD1 (6 bases). Germline CDR1 MDHEN, CDR2 SYDVKM. The ends were cut back, 2 bases at V and 7 bases at J, with 11 bases in the middle. This CDR3 spans 14 amino acids. CDR3 region: CASSLQGYSGELFF. The CDR3 bases are TGTGCCAGCAGTTTACAGGGGTACAGCGGGGAGCTGTTTTTT.

The J gene is TRBJ2-7, the V gene TRBV6-5, with D possibly being TRBD1 (6 bases). This CDR3 is 14 amino acids long. Germline V lookup: CDR1 MNHEY, CDR2 SVGAGI. Trimming left V 2 bases short and J 2 bases short, with 10 bases between. CDR3 amino acids: CASSYQRQAYEQYF. The CDR3 DNA sequence: TGTGCCAGCAGTTACCAACGACAGGCCTACGAGCAGTACTTC.

This chain connects TRBV10-3 to TRBJ2-1; perhaps TRBD1 as D (7 bases). CDR1 and CDR2 (germline): ENHRY, SYGVKD. The V end lost 5 bases, the J end lost 0 bases, and 11 bases lay between the germline ends. The CDR3 runs to 15 residues. DNA for the CDR3: TGTGCCATCAGTTCAGGGGGGAGCTCCTACAATGAGCAGTTCTTC. Its translation: CAISSGGSSYNEQFF.

The chain couples TRBV19 to TRBJ2-7, with D possibly matching TRBD1 (5 bases). The CDR3 is 15 residues long. V dropped 1 base and J dropped 0 bases, with 10 bases sitting between them. Per germline, CDR1 LNHDA and CDR2 SQIVND (reference sequence). The CDR3 nucleotides read TGTGCCAGTAGTATAGGGGGCCGGACCTCCTACGAGCAGTACTTC. Translation gives CASSIGGRTSYEQYF.